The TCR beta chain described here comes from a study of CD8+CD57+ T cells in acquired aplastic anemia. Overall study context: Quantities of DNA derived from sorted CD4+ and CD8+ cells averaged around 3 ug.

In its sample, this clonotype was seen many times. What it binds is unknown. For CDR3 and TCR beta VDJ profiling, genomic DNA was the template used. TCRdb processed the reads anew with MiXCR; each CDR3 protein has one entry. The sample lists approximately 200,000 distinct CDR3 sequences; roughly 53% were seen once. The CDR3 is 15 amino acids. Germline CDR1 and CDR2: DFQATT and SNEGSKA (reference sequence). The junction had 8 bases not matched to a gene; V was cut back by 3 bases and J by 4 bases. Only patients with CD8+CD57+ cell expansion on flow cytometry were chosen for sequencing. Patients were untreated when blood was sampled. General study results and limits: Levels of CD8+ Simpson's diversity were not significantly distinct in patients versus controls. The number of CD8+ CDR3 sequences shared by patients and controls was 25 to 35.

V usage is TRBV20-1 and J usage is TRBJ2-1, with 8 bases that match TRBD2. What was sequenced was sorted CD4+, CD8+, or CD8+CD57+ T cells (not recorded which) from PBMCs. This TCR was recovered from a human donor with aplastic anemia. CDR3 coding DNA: TGCAGTGCTAGCGCCTTACTAGCGGCGTACAATGAGCAGTTCTTC. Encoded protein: CSASALLAAYNEQFF.